One sample yielded the 2 T cell receptor beta chains listed below, sequenced in a study of T cell repertoires in cytomegalovirus infection. TCRdb independently ran MiXCR on the reads; one entry per CDR3 protein. The sample yields roughly 500,000 distinct CDR3 sequences, roughly 12% seen once. The specimen sequenced was PBMCs. The receptors come from a human donor in good health (CMV status not recorded). Some clones in this sample may be carry-over from other donors' samples.

V and J are TRBV19 and TRBJ2-2; TRBD2 matches 15 bases. Per the germline V gene, CDR1 is LNHDA and CDR2 is SQIVND (reference sequence). This CDR3 region has 18 residues. The V gene end was trimmed by 7 bases and the J gene end by 6 bases; junction bases not matched to a gene: 12. The CDR3 nucleotides read TGTGCCAGTACCCCTAGGGGACTAGCGGGAGGTCAATCCGGGGAGCTGTTTTTT. It specifies CASTPRGLAGGQSGELFF. The complete variable domain, with remaining parts taken from reference TRBV19 and TRBJ2-2, reads DGGITQSPKYLFRKEGQNVTLSCEQNLNHDAMYWYRQDPGQGLRLIYYSQIVNDFQKGDIAEGYSVSREKKESFPLTVTSAQKNPTAFYLCASTPRGLAGGQSGELFFGEGSRLTVL.

This clonotype was observed a handful of times. The chain carries TRBV6-1 and TRBJ2-6; no firm D call. There are 15 residues in the CDR3. V gave up 3 bases and J gave up 0 bases, with 6 bases separating them. Germline lookup yields CDR1 MNHNS and CDR2 SASEGT. The CDR3 nucleotides read TGTGCCAGCAGTGAGGGCGCCTCTGGGGCCAACGTCCTGACTTTC. Translating gives CASSEGASGANVLTF.